The 21 T cell receptor beta chains reported below all come from one sample, sequenced in a study of blood T cells in healthy people across ages (dated by TCRdb to about 2015). The library was built by means of 5' RACE. The sample was run on an Illumina HiSeq 2500. The second PCR ran for about 6 to 11 cycles and used a J-beta primer mix along with a sample-barcoded 5' primer. TCRdb reanalyzed the raw reads on its own, using fastp at Q25 for trimming and MiXCR for clone calling, and kept in-frame beta chains. Entries that share a CDR3 protein sequence are merged under the most common genes and DNA. For this sample the table gives about 640,000 distinct CDR3 sequences, of which 58% were detected only once. 30% to 40% of the sample goes to the ten largest clones. The sequenced material came from blood. Receptor source: a man in his 60s in good health.

The chain carries TRBV4-2 and TRBJ2-3; 11 positions agree with TRBD2. V shed 4 bases and J 6 bases; nucleotides not matched to a gene: 12. The CDR3 length is 17 residues. Germline CDR1 and CDR2: LGHNA and YNFKEQ. The CDR3 coding sequence is TGTGCCAGCAGCCGCGAATTGACTAGCGGGGTCCAGGATACGCAGTATTTT. It is translated as CASSRELTSGVQDTQYF.

This clonotype is a singleton in its sample. This chain connects TRBV28 to TRBJ2-5, with 7 bases fitting TRBD2. V shed 5 bases and J 2 bases; nucleotides not matched to a gene: 5. CDR1 is MDHEN and CDR2 is SYDVKM in the germline V gene. This CDR3 region has 14 residues. Written as DNA, the CDR3 is TGTGCCAGCAGTCACGGGGGACTACAAGAGACCCAGTACTTC. Translating it yields CASSHGGLQETQYF.

In its sample, this clonotype was seen a few times. This chain joins TRBV20-1 and TRBJ2-1; D is unclear. Looked up from germline, CDR1 is DFQATT and CDR2 is SNEGSKA (reference sequence). The CDR3 has 12 amino acids. V was cut by 2 bases and J by 4 bases, with 6 bases left in between. As DNA, the CDR3 is TGCAGTGCTAGACTAGTGTACAATGAGCAGTTCTTC. As protein: CSARLVYNEQFF.

This chain joins TRBV6-6 and TRBJ1-1; D is uncertain. The CDR3 covers 10 residues. Between the trimmed V and J ends, which lost 4 bases and 7 bases, there was a span of 4 bases. Germline assignment: CDR1 MNHNY and CDR2 SVGAGI (reference sequence). The CDR3, as DNA: TGTGCCAGCAGTTCCGTTGAAGCTTTCTTT. Its protein product is CASSSVEAFF.

The chain employs TRBV7-2 and TRBJ2-5, with 8 bases fitting TRBD1. Germline CDR1 is SGHTA and CDR2 is FQGNSA. V dropped 1 base and J dropped 5; count of bases not matched to a gene: 6. The CDR3 has 15 residues. This chain's CDR3 is CASSLGGQAGETQYF. The CDR3 DNA reads as TGTGCCAGCAGCTTAGGGGGACAGGCTGGGGAGACCCAGTACTTC.

The chain has TRBV2 and TRBJ2-3; 15 bases fit TRBD2. Germline CDR1 and CDR2: SNHLY and FYNNEI. Unmatched junction bases numbered 2, after V lost 0 bases and J lost 1 base. The CDR3 length is 18 residues. The CDR3 coding sequence is TGTGCCAGCAGTGAAGCGGGACTAGCGGGGGGCCGCACAGATACGCAGTATTTT. Protein product: CASSEAGLAGGRTDTQYF. The entire variable domain, with the rest obtained from reference TRBV2 and TRBJ2-3, is as follows: EPEVTQTPSHQVTQMGQEVILRCVPISNHLYFYWYRQILGQKVEFLVSFYNNEISEKSEIFDDQFSVERPDGSNFTLKIRSTKLEDSAMYFCASSEAGLAGGRTDTQYFGPGTRLTVL.

CDR3 bases: TGTGCCAGCAGTCCCCGGTCGGTACCCCTCCACTTT. This sequence encodes CASSPRSVPLHF. V usage is TRBV6-5 and J usage is TRBJ1-6; no firm D call. The CDR3 covers 12 residues. V shed 5 bases and J shed 12 bases, with 11 bases lying between them. CDR1 MNHEY and CDR2 SVGAGI come from the germline V gene.

The rearrangement joins TRBV6-1 to TRBJ2-3; D might be TRBD1 (6 bases). The CDR3 consists of 15 residues. Germline lookup yields CDR1 MNHNS and CDR2 SASEGT. V was pared by 6 bases and J by 0 bases, with 13 bases between. The CDR3 nucleotides are TGTGCCAGCAGCCTCGAACAGGGTAGCACAGATACGCAGTATTTT. The encoded protein is CASSLEQGSTDTQYF.

This clonotype was counted only a few times. The chain is built from TRBV7-2 and TRBJ1-1; TRBD1 is a possible D gene (6 bases). V was trimmed by 5 bases and J by 4 bases, leaving 17 bases between them. Germline V gene data show CDR1 as SGHTA and CDR2 as FQGNSA. This CDR3 has 15 residues. The CDR3 sequence is CASSQRPGAGTEAFF. CDR3 DNA: TGTGCCAGCAGCCAACGACCAGGGGCTGGCACTGAAGCTTTCTTT. Based on the CDR3 plus reference TRBV7-2 and TRBJ1-1, the full variable domain is GAGVSQSPSNKVTEKGKDVELRCDPISGHTALYWYRQSLGQGLEFLIYFQGNSAPDKSGLPSDRFSAERTGGSVSTLTIQRTQQEDSAVYLCASSQRPGAGTEAFFGQGTRLTVV.

This chain joins TRBV5-1 and TRBJ2-5; D is unclear. The better agreement between TRBJ2-7 and the DNA end casts doubt on the J call. The CDR3 has 15 residues. Germline assignment: CDR1 SGHRS and CDR2 YFSETQ. The CDR3, as DNA: TGCGCCAGCAGCTTTGGAAGGTCGAGGACCTACGAGCAGTACTTC. This translates into CASSFGRSRTYEQYF.

V and J are TRBV4-1 and TRBJ2-3, with D unclear. This CDR3 comprises 15 residues. V was cut by 0 bases and J by 4 bases, with 11 bases left in between. Germline-derived CDR1 and CDR2 are MGHRA and YSYEKL. The CDR3 is CASSQDSATPDTQYF. CDR3 DNA sequence: TGCGCCAGCAGCCAAGATTCGGCCACCCCAGATACGCAGTATTTT.

This clonotype was counted a few times. The CDR3 DNA is TGTGCCAGCAGCAACACCATTACGCAGTATTTT. Amino acid sequence: CASSNTITQYF. V usage is TRBV3-1 and J usage is TRBJ2-3; D not certain. Germline V gene sequence: CDR1 LGHDT, CDR2 YNNKEL (reference sequence). V was trimmed by 5 bases and J by 8 bases, leaving 8 bases between them. The CDR3 has 11 amino acids.

This clonotype was picked up a small number of times. The V call is TRBV20-1, the J call TRBJ2-1, with D perhaps TRBD2 (6 bases). The CDR3 has 15 residues. Germline V lookup: CDR1 DFQATT, CDR2 SNEGSKA (reference sequence). The V gene lost 0 bases and the J gene lost 0 bases, with 9 bases spanning the gap. As DNA, the CDR3 is TGCAGTGCTAGAGAACGGGGGAGCTCCTACAATGAGCAGTTCTTC. Its protein product is CSARERGSSYNEQFF.

Remarks on this clonotype: A read error may account for a junction end that differs from germline. The V call is TRBV28, the J call TRBJ1-6; D gene unclear. The germline V gene encodes CDR1 MDHEN and CDR2 SYDVKM. The CDR3 extends over 12 amino acids. CDR3 region: CASTDANSPLHF. CDR3 sequence (DNA): TGTGCCAGCACCGACGCGAATTCGCCCCTCCACTTT.

The V and J genes are TRBV25-1 and TRBJ2-3; D is perhaps TRBD1 (6 bases). CDR1 is MGHDK and CDR2 is SYGVNS in the germline V gene. The CDR3 sequence is 15 residues long. Deletions cut 3 bases from V and 4 bases from J, with 14 bases between. CDR3 in DNA: TGTGCCAGCAGTGATGGTACAGGGTGGGCAGATACGCAGTATTTT. This codes for CASSDGTGWADTQYF.

This sequence joins TRBV12-3 or TRBV12-4 and TRBJ2-5; D call uncertain. The closer fit of TRBJ2-7 to the DNA end suggests the J call may be wrong. The CDR3 has 14 residues. CDR3 DNA sequence: TGTGCCAGCAGTTTAGGCCCAATGGGCTACGAGCAGTACTTC. Protein: CASSLGPMGYEQYF.

The V and J genes are TRBV11-2 and TRBJ2-5, with 8 bases lining up with TRBD2. CDR1 is SGHAT, CDR2 FQNNGV, per germline. V was clipped by 3 bases and J by 0 bases; unmatched bases: 6. The CDR3 spans 16 residues. This chain's CDR3 is CASSFRLAGYQETQYF. CDR3 bases: TGTGCCAGCAGCTTTCGGCTAGCGGGCTACCAAGAGACCCAGTACTTC.

The gene calls are TRBV6-5 and TRBJ2-7, with D possibly matching TRBD2 (6 bases). The DNA end is more similar to TRBJ2-4, so the J call may be wrong. There are 17 residues in the CDR3. Germline-derived CDR1 and CDR2 are MNHEY and SVGAGI. The CDR3 nucleotides are TGTGCCAGCAGTTACTCGATCGGGAGTGGGGCCAAAAACATTCAGTACTTC. Translated: CASSYSIGSGAKNIQYF.

This chain joins TRBV14 and TRBJ1-2, with unresolved D. The CDR3 is made up of 13 amino acids. V lost 0 bases to trimming and J lost 1 base, with 3 bases between them. Germline lookup yields CDR1 SGHDN and CDR2 FVKESK. The CDR3 is CASSQDLNYGYTF. CDR3 in DNA: TGTGCCAGCAGCCAAGATCTTAACTATGGCTACACCTTC.

The chain is built from TRBV7-2 and TRBJ2-5; D gene uncertain. The V gene lost 3 bases and the J gene lost 0 bases, with 11 bases spanning the gap. This CDR3 region has 15 residues. Per the germline V gene, CDR1 is SGHTA and CDR2 is FQGNSA. Here the CDR3 reads CASSFLGEYQETQYF. The DNA of the CDR3 is TGTGCCAGCAGCTTCCTAGGCGAGTACCAAGAGACCCAGTACTTC.

In its sample, this clonotype was seen a few times. CDR3 protein: CASSLRQPYEQYF. For the CDR3, the DNA is TGTGCCAGCAGCTTAAGACAGCCCTACGAGCAGTACTTC. The chain is built from TRBV7-2 and TRBJ2-7, with D possibly matching TRBD1 (5 bases). In germline, CDR1 is SGHTA, CDR2 FQGNSA. CDR3 length equals 13 residues. The V end was cut by 2 bases, the J end by 2 bases, with 7 bases between.